This TCR beta chain was documented in a study of shared clonotypes between healthy human individuals. The authors distributed each subset's genomic DNA evenly over several immunoSEQ plates. Each PCR replicate run on unsorted PBMC took in about 0.3 ug DNA, tens of thousands of T cell genomes. In the original analysis: ImmunoSEQ junction-only sequences lacked quality scores, so their filtering differed. Assay used: immunoSEQ multiplex PCR; TCRdb lists only in-frame clones, some missing. The DNA gave D and trimming, while V, J and clone size come from that table. The sample lists about 560,000 clones, around three quarters occurring once. The germline CDR1 and CDR2 sequences are SNHLY and FYNNEI. The V gene lost 8 bases and the J gene lost 3 bases, with 8 bases spanning the gap. There are 12 residues in the CDR3.

This sequence joins TRBV2 and TRBJ2-1, with D tentatively TRBD1 (6 bases). This clonotype originated in a woman in her thirties or forties in good health. Some clones in this sample may be carry-over from other donors' samples. What was sequenced was PBMCs. Written as DNA, the CDR3 is TGTGCCAGCGAGGACAGCTACAATGAGCAGTTCTTC. The encoded protein is CASEDSYNEQFF.